Below, one T cell receptor (beta chain) is given with its context. This entry belongs to a study of CD8 T cells in Susac syndrome. The V gene's germline CDR1 is MNHNS and CDR2 SASEGT. The CDR3 contains 13 residues. V lost 8 bases to trimming and J lost 10 bases, with 17 bases between them. Both CD4+ and CD8+ T cells were negatively isolated, and TEMRA cells underwent FACS enrichment. After extraction with the RNeasy kit, about 0.45 to 1 ug of the RNA was reverse transcribed using random hexamers. Amplification of TCR beta CDR3 used immunoSEQ multiplex PCR across 54 Vbeta and 13 Jbeta. MiXCR was run by TCRdb on the immunoSEQ multiplex PCR reads, yielding one entry per CDR3 protein. The table records fewer than 350,000 distinct CDR3 sequences, 92% of them present only once.

The sample consisted of CD4+ T cells from PBMCs. The origin of this receptor is a human donor with multiple sclerosis. The chain is built from TRBV6-1 and TRBJ1-4; D gene unclear. CDR3 nucleotide sequence: TGTGCCAGCGGACGAGCTGGGCGCACAAAACTGTTTTTT. Protein: CASGRAGRTKLFF.